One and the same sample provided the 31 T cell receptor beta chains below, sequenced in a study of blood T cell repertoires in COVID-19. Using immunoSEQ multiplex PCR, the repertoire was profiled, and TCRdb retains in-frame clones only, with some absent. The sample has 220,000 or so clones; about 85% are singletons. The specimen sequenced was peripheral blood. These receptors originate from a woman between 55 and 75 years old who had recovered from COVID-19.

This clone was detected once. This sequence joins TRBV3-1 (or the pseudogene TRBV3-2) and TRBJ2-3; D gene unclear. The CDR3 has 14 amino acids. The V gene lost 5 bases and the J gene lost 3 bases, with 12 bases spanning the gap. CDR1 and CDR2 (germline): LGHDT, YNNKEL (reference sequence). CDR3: CASSTPLTTDTQYF. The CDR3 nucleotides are TGTGCCAGCAGCACCCCCCTTACTACAGATACGCAGTATTTT.

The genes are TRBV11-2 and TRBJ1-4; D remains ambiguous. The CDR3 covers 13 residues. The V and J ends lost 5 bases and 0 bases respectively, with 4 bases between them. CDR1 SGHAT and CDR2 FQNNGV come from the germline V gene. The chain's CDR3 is CASSPTTNEKLFF. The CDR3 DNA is TGTGCCAGCAGCCCTACAACTAATGAAAAACTGTTTTTT.

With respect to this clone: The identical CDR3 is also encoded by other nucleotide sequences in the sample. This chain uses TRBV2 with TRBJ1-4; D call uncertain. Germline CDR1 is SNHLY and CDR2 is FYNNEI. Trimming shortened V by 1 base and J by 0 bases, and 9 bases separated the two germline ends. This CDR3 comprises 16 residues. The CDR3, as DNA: TGTGCCAGCAGTGAAGGGGCCAGTGCAACTAATGAAAAACTGTTTTTT. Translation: CASSEGASATNEKLFF.

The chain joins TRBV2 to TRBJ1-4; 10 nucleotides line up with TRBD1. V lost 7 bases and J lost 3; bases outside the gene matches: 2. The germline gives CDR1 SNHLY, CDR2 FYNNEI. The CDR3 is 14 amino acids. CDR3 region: CASTGQGPNEKLFF. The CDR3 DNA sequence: TGTGCCAGCACGGGACAGGGGCCTAATGAAAAACTGTTTTTT. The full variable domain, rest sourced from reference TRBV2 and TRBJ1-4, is EPEVTQTPSHQVTQMGQEVILRCVPISNHLYFYWYRQILGQKVEFLVSFYNNEISEKSEIFDDQFSVERPDGSNFTLKIRSTKLEDSAMYFCASTGQGPNEKLFFGSGTQLSVL.

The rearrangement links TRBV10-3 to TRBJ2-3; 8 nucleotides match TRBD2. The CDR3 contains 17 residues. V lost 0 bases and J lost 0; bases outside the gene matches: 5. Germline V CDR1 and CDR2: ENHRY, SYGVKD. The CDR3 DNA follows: TGTGCCATCAGTGAGTCCCCCGAGCGGGGGAGCACAGATACGCAGTATTTT. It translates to CAISESPERGSTDTQYF.

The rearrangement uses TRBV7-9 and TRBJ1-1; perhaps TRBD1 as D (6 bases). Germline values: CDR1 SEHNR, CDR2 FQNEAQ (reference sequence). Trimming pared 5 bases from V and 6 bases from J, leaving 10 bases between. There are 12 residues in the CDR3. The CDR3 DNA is TGTGCCAGCAGCACGAGGACAGCTGAAGCTTTCTTT. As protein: CASSTRTAEAFF.

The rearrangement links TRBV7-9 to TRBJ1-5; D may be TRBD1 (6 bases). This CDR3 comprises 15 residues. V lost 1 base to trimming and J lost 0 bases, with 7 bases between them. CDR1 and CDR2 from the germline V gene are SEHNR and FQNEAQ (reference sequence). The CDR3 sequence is CASSLGQDSNQPQHF. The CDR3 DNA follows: TGTGCCAGCAGCTTAGGACAGGATAGCAATCAGCCCCAGCATTTT.

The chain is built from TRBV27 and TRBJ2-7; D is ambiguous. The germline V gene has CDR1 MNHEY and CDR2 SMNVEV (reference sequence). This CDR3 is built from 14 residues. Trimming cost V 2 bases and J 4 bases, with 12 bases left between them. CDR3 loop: CASSLIGGKYEQYF. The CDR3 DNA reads TGTGCCAGCAGTTTAATCGGCGGTAAATACGAGCAGTACTTC.

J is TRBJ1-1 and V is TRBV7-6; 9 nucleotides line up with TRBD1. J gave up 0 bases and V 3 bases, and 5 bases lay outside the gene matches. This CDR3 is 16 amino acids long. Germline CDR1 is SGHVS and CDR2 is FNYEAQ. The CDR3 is CASSLTTGGLNTEAFF. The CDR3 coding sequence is TGTGCCAGCAGCTTGACCACAGGGGGCCTGAACACTGAAGCTTTCTTT.

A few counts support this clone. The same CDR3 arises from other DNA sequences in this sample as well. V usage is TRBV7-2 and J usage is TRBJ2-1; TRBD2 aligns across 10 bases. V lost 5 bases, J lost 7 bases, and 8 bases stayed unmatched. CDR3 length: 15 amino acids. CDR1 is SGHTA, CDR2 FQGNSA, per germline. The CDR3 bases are TGTGCCAGCAGCCCGCAGCGGGGGGGCCGAAATGAGCAGTTCTTC. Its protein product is CASSPQRGGRNEQFF. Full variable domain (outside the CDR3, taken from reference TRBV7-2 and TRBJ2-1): GAGVSQSPSNKVTEKGKDVELRCDPISGHTALYWYRQSLGQGLEFLIYFQGNSAPDKSGLPSDRFSAERTGGSVSTLTIQRTQQEDSAVYLCASSPQRGGRNEQFFGPGTRLTVL.

This chain's CDR3 is CASSPPSSAYEQYF. The CDR3 nucleotides read TGTGCCAGCTCACCACCGTCTAGCGCCTACGAGCAGTACTTC. The chain uses TRBV18 and TRBJ2-7; tentative D call: TRBD2 (6 bases). V lost 0 bases and J lost 2, with 8 bases in between. The CDR3 consists of 14 residues. Germline V gene data show CDR1 as KGHSH and CDR2 as LQKENI.

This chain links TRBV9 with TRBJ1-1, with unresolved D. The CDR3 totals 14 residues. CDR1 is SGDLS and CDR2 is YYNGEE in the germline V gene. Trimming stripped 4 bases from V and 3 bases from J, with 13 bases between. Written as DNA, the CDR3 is TGTGCCAGCAGCCCGCAGGTGTCGGACACTGAAGCTTTCTTT. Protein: CASSPQVSDTEAFF.

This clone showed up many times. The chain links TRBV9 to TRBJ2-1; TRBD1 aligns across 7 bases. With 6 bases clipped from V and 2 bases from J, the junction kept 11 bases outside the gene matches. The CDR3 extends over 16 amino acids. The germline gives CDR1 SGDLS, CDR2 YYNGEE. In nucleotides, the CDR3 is TGTGCCAGCACCAAAGGACAGGCCCCTACCTACAATGAGCAGTTCTTC. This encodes CASTKGQAPTYNEQFF.

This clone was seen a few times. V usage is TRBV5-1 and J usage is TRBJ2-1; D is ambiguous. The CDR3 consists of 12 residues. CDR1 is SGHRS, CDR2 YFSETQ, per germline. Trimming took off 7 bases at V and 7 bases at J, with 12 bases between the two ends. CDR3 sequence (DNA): TGCGCCAGCTTCGAGGCCCTAAATGAGCAGTTCTTC. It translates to CASFEALNEQFF.

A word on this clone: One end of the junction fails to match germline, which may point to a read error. The CDR3 nucleotides read TGTGCTAGCAGCCCACTTCGAGAAGACACTGAAGCTTTCTTT. This codes for CASSPLREDTEAFF. The rearrangement uses TRBV7-7 and TRBJ1-1; D remains ambiguous. Germline V CDR1 and CDR2: SSHAT, FNYEAQ (reference sequence). This CDR3 contains 14 residues.

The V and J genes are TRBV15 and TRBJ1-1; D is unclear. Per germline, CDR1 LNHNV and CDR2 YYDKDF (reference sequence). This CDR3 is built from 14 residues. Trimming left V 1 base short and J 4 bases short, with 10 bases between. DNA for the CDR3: TGTGCCACCAGCAGAGCGGTGGAGGCCACTGAAGCTTTCTTT. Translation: CATSRAVEATEAFF. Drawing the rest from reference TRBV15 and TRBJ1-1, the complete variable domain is DAMVIQNPRYQVTQFGKPVTLSCSQTLNHNVMYWYQQKSSQAPKLLFHYYDKDFNNEADTPDNFQSRRPNTSFCFLDIRSPGLGDTAMYLCATSRAVEATEAFFGQGTRLTVV.

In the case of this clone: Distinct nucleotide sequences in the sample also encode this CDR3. The CDR3 is CASSEAGQGGSPLHF. The CDR3 coding sequence is TGTGCCAGCAGTGAAGCGGGACAGGGAGGGTCACCCCTCCACTTT. This chain uses TRBV6-1 with TRBJ1-6, with TRBD1 matching 9 bases. This CDR3 has 15 residues. Germline V CDR1 and CDR2: MNHNS, SASEGT. V was pared by 0 bases and J by 10 bases, with 4 bases of the junction left unmatched.

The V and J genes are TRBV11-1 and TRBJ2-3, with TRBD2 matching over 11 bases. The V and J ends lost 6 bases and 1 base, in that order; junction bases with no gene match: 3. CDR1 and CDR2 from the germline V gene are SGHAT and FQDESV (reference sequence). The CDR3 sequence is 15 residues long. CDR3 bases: TGTGCCAGCAGTTCACTAGCGGGGGGCACAGATACGCAGTATTTT. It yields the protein CASSSLAGGTDTQYF.

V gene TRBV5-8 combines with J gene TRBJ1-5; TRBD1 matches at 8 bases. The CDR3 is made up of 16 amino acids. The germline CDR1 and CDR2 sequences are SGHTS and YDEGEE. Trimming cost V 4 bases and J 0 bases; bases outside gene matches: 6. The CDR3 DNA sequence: TGTGCCAGCAGCCCCGGGACAGGAGATAGCAATCAGCCCCAGCATTTT. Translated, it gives CASSPGTGDSNQPQHF.

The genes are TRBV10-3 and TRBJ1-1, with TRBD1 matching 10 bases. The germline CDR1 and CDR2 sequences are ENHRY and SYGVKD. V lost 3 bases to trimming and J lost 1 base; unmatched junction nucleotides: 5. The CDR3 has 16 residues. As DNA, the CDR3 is TGTGCCATCAGTGAATATGACAGGGGGCGGAACACTGAAGCTTTCTTT. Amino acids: CAISEYDRGRNTEAFF.

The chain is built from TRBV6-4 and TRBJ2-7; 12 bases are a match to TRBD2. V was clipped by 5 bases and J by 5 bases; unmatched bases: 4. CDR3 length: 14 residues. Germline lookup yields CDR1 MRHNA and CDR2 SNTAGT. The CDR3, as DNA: TGTGCCAGCAGTAGACTAGCGGGGGTGGACGAGCAGTACTTC. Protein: CASSRLAGVDEQYF.

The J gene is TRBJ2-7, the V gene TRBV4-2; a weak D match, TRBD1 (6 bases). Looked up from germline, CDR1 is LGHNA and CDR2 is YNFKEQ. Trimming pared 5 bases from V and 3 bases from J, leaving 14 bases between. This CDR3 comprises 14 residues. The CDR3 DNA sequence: TGTGCCAGCAGCAAACGACAGGAAAGCTACGAGCAGTACTTC. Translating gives CASSKRQESYEQYF.

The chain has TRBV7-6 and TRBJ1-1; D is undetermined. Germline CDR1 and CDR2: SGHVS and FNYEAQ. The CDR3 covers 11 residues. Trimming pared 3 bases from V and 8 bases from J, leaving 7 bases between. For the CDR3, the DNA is TGTGCCAGCAGCTTCAACAGAGAAGCTTTCTTT. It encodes CASSFNREAFF.

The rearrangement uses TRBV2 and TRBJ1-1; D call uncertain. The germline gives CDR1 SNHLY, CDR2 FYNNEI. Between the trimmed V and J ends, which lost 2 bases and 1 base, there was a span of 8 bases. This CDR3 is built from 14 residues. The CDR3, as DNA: TGTGCCAGCAGTGAAAGTAACGGGAACACTGAAGCTTTCTTT. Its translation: CASSESNGNTEAFF.

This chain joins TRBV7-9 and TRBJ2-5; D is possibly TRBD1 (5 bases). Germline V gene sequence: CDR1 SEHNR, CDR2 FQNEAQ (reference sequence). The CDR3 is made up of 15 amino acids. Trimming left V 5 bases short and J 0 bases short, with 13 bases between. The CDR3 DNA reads TGTGCCAGCAGCCGACAGAATTTGTACCAAGAGACCCAGTACTTC. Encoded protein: CASSRQNLYQETQYF.

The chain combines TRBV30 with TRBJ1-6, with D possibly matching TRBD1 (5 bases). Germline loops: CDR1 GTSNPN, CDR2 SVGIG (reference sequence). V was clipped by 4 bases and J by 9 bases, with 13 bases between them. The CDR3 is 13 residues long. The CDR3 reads CAWKGPYVSPLHF. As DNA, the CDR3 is TGTGCCTGGAAGGGGCCGTACGTTTCACCCCTCCACTTT.

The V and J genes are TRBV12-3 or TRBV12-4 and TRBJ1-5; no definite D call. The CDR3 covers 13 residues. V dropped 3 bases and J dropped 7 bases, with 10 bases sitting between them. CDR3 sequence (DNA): TGTGCCAGCAGTTTCGATACGGGGCAGCCCCAGCATTTT. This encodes CASSFDTGQPQHF.

DNA for the CDR3: TGTGCCAGCAGCCCGGGACTAGCGGGAGAGACCCAGTACTTC. It codes for CASSPGLAGETQYF. The V and J genes are TRBV5-5 and TRBJ2-5; 12 bases are a match to TRBD2. The CDR3 has 14 amino acids. V was pared by 4 bases and J by 4 bases, with 2 bases of the junction left unmatched. Germline V gives CDR1 SGHKS, CDR2 YYEKEE (reference sequence).

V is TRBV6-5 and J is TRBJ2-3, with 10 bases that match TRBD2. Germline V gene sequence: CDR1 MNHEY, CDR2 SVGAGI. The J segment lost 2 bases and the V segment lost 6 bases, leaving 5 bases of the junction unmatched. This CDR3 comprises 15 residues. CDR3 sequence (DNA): TGTGCCAGCAGGCCTACTAGCGGGACCACAGATACGCAGTATTTT. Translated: CASRPTSGTTDTQYF.

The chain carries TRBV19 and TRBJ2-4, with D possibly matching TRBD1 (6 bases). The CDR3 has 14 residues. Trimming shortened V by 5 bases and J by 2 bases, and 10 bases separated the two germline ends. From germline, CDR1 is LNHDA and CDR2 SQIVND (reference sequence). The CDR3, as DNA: TGTGCCAGTAGTCCAGGACAGTCCAAAAACATTCAGTACTTC. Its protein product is CASSPGQSKNIQYF.

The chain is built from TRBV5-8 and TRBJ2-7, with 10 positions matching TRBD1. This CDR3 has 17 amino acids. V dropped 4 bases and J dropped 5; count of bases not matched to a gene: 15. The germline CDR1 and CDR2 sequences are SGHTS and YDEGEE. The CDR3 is CASSPGQGLPGSNEQYF. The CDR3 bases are TGTGCCAGCAGCCCGGGACAGGGGCTACCTGGGAGTAACGAGCAGTACTTC.